The sequence of this T cell receptor (beta chain) was determined in a study of siplizumab effects on memory and regulatory T cells. As to this clone: The antigen remains unidentified.

Study-wide results and caveats: It seemed that naive T cells were more diverse than memory cells and were major contributors to the alloresponse. For siplizumab cultures, the suppressive function of their proliferating Tregs was not confirmed. Unstimulated subsets accounted for the mapping of only a minor share of the clones that were alloreactive.

Trimming at V came to 1 base and at J to 4 bases, leaving 5 bases not matched to a gene. The germline V gene encodes CDR1 KGHSH and CDR2 LQKENI. This CDR3 is built from 17 residues. TCRdb's table, derived via immunoSEQ multiplex PCR, lists solely in-frame clones and lacks some. The profile shows approximately 46,000 clones, roughly 92% of them singletons. The receptor comes from a human donor in good health. This rearrangement joins TRBV18 to TRBJ2-1, with 12 bases lining up with TRBD2. The sequenced material came from CD8+ T cells sorted from blood. The CDR3 sequence: CASSPQTSGSVYNEQFF. For the CDR3, the DNA is TGTGCCAGCTCACCACAGACTAGCGGGAGCGTTTACAATGAGCAGTTCTTC.